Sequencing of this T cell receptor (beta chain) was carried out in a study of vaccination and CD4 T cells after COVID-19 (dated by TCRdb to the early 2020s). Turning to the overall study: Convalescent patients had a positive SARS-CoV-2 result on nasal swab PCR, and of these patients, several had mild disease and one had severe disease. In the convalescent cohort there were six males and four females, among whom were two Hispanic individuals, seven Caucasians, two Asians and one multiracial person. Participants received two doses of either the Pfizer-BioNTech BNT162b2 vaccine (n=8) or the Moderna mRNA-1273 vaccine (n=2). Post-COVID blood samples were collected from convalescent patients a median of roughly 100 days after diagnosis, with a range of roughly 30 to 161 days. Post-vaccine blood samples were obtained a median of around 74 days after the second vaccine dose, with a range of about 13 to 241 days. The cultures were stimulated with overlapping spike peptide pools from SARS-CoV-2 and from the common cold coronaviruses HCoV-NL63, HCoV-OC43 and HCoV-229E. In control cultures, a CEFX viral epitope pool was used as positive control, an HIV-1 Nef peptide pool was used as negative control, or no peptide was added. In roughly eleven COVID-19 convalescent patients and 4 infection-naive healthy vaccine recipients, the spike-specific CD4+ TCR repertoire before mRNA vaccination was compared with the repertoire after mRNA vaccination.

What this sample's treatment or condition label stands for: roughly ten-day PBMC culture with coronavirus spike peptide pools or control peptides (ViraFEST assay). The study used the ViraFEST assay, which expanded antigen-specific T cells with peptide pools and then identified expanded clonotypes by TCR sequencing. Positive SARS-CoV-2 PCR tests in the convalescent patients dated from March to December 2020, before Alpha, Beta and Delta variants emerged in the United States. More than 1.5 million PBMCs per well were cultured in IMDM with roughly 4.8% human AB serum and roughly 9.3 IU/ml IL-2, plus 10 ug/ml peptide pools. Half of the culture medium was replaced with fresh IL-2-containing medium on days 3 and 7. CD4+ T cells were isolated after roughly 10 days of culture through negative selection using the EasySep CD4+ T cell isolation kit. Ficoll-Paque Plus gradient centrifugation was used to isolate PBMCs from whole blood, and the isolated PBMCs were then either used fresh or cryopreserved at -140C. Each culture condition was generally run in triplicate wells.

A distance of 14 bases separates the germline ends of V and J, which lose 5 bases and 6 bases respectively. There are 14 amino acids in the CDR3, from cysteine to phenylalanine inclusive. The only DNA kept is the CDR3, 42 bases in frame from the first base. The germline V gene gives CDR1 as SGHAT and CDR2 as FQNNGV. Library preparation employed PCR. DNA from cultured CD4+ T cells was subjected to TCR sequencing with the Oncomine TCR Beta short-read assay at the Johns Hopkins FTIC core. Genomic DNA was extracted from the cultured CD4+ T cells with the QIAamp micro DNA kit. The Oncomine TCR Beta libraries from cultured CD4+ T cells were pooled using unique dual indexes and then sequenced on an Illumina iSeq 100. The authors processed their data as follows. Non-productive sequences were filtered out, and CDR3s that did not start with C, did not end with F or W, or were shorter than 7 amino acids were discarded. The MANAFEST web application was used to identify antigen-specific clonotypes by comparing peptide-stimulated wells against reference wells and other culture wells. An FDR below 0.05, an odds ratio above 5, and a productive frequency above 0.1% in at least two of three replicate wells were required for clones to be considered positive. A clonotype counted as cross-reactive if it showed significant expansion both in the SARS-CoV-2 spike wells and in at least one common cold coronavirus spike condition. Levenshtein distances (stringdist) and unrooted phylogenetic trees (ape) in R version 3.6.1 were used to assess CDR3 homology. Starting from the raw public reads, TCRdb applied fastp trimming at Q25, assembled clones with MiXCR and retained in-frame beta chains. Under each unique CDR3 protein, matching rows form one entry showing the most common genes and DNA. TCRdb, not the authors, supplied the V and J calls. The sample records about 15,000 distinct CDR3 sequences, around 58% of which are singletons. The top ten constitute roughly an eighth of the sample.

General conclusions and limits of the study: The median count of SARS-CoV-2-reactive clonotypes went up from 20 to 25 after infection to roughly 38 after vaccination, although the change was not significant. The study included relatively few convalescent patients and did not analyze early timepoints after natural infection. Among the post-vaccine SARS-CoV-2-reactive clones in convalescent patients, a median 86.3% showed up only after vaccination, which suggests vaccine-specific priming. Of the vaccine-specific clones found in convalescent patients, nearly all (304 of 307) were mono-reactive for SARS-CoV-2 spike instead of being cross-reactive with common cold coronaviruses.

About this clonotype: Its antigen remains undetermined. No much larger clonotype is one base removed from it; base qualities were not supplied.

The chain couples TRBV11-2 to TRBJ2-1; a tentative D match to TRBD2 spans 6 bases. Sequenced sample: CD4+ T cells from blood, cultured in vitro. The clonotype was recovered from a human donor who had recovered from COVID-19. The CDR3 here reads CASSPLRDFNEQFF. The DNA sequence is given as TGTGCCAGCAGCCCGCTCCGGGACTTCAATGAGCAGTTCTTC.